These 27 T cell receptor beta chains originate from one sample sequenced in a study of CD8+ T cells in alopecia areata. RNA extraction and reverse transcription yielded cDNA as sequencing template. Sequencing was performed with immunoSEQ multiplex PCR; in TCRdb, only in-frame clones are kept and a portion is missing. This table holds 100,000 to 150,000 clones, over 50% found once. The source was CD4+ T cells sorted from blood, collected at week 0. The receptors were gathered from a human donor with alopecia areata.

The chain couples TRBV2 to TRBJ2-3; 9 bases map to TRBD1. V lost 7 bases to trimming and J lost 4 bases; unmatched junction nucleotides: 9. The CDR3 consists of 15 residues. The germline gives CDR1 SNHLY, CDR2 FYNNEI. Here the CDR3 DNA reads TGTGCCAGCATCAGGGACAGGGTCGTAGCAGATACGCAGTATTTT. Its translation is CASIRDRVVADTQYF.

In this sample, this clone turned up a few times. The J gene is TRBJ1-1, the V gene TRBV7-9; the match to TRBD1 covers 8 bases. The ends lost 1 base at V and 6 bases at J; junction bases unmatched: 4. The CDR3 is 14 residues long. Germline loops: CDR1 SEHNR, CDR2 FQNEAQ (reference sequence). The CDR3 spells CASSLGQGKAEAFF. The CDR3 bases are TGTGCCAGCAGCTTAGGACAGGGGAAGGCTGAAGCTTTCTTT.

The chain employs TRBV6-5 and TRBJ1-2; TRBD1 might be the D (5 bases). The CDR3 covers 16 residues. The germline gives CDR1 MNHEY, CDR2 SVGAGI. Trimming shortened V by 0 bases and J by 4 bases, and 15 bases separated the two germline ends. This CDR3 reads CASSYSNEGVFYGYTF. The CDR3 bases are TGTGCCAGCAGTTACTCGAATGAAGGGGTTTTCTATGGCTACACCTTC.

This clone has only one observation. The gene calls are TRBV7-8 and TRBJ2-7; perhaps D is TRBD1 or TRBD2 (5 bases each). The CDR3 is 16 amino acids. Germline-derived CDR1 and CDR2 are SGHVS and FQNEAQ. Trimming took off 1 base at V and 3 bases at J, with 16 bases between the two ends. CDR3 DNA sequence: TGTGCCAGCAGCTTAGGGTCCAGGGACGGCCTCTACGAGCAGTACTTC. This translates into CASSLGSRDGLYEQYF.

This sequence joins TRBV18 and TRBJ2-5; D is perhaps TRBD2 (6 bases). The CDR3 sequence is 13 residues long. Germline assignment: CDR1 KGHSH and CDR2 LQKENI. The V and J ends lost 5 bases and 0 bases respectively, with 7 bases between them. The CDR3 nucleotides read TGTGCCAGCTCATCTAGCGACCAAGAGACCCAGTACTTC. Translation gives CASSSSDQETQYF.

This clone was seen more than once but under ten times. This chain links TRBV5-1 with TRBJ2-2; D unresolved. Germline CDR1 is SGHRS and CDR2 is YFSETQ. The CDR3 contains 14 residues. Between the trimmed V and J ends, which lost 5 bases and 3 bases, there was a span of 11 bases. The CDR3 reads CASRTPRDTGELFF. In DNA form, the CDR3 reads TGCGCCAGCAGAACGCCCCGGGACACCGGGGAGCTGTTTTTT.

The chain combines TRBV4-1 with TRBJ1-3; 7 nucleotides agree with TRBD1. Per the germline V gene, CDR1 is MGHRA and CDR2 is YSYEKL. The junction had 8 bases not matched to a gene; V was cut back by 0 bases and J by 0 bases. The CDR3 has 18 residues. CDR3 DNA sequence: TGCGCCAGCAGCCAAGATGGAACAGGGGCGAACTCTGGAAACACCATATATTTT. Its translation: CASSQDGTGANSGNTIYF.

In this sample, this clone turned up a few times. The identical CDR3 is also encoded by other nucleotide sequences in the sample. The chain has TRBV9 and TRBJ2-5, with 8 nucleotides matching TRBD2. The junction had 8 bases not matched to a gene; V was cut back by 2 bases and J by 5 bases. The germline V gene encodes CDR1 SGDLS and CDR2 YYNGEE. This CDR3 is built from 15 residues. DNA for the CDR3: TGTGCCAGCAGCGTCGACAGCGGGAGAGGGGAGACCCAGTACTTC. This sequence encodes CASSVDSGRGETQYF.

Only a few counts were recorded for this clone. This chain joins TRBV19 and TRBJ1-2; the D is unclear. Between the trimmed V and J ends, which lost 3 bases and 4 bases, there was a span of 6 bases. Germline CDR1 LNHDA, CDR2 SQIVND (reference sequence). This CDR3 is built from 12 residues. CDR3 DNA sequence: TGTGCCAGTAGTATGCGCAGCTATGGCTACACCTTC. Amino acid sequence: CASSMRSYGYTF. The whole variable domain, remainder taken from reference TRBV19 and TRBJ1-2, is DGGITQSPKYLFRKEGQNVTLSCEQNLNHDAMYWYRQDPGQGLRLIYYSQIVNDFQKGDIAEGYSVSREKKESFPLTVTSAQKNPTAFYLCASSMRSYGYTFGSGTRLTVV.

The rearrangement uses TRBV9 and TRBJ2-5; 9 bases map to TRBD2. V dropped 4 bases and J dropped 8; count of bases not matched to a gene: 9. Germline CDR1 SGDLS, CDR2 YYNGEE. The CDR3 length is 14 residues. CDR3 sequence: CASSPRPGLATQYF. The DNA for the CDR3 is TGTGCCAGCAGCCCCCGACCGGGACTAGCTACCCAGTACTTC.

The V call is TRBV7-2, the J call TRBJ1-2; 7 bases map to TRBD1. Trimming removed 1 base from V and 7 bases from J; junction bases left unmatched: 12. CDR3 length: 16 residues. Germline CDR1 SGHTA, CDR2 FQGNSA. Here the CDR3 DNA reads TGTGCCAGCAGCTTAGGCGGGGAGGGGGCGGCTCGTGGCTACACCTTC. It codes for CASSLGGEGAARGYTF.

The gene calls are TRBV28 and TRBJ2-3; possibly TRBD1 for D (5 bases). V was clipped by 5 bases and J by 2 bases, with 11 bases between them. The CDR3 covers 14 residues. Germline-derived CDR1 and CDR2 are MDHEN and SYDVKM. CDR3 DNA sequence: TGTGCCAGCAGTAAACAGGTGAACACAGATACGCAGTATTTT. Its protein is CASSKQVNTDTQYF.

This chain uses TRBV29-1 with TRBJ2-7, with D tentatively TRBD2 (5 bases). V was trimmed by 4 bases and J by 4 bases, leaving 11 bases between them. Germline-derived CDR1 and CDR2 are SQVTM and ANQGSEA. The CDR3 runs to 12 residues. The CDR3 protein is CSVAIGVYEQYF. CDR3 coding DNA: TGCAGCGTTGCGATCGGGGTTTACGAGCAGTACTTC.

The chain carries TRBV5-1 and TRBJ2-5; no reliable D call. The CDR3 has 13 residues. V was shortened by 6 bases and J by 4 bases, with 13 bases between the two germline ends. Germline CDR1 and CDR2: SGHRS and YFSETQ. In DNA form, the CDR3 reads TGCGCCAGCACCCCCTCTGAGCGAGAGACCCAGTACTTC. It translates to CASTPSERETQYF. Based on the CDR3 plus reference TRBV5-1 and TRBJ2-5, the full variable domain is KAGVTQTPRYLIKTRGQQVTLSCSPISGHRSVSWYQQTPGQGLQFLFEYFSETQRNKGNFPGRFSGRQFSNSRSEMNVSTLELGDSALYLCASTPSERETQYFGPGTRLLVL.

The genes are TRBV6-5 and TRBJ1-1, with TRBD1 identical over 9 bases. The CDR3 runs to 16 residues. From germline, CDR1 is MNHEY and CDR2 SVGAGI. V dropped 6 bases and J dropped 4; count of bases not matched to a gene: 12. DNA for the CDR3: TGTGCCAGCAGCTACATCGGGACAGGGTCAGTCACTGAAGCTTTCTTT. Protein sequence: CASSYIGTGSVTEAFF.

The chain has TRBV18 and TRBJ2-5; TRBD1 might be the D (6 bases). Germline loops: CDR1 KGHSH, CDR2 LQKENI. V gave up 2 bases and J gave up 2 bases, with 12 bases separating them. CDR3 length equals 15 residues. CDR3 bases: TGTGCCAGCTCACCATGGTCAGGGGTACAAGAGACCCAGTACTTC. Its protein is CASSPWSGVQETQYF.

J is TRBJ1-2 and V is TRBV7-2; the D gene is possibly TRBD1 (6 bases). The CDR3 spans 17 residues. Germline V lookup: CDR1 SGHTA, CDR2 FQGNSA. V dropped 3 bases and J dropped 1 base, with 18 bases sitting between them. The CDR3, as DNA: TGTGCCAGCAGCTTGACCCCACAGGGAGGTCGTAACTATGGCTACACCTTC. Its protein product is CASSLTPQGGRNYGYTF.

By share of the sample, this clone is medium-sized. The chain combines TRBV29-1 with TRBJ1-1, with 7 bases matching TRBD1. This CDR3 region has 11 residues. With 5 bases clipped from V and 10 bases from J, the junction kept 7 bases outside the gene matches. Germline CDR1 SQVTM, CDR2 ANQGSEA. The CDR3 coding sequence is TGCAGCGTTCAAAGGGGGCCCGGAGCTTTCTTT. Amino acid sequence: CSVQRGPGAFF. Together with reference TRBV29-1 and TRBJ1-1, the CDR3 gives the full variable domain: SAVISQKPSRDICQRGTSLTIQCQVDSQVTMMFWYRQQPGQSLTLIATANQGSEATYESGFVIDKFPISRPNLTFSTLTVSNMSPEDSSIYLCSVQRGPGAFFGQGTRLTVV.

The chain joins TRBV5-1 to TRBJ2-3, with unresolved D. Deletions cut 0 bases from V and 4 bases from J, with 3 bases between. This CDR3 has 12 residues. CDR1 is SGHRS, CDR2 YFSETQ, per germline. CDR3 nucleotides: TGCGCCAGCAGCTTGGCCGCAGATACGCAGTATTTT. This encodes CASSLAADTQYF.

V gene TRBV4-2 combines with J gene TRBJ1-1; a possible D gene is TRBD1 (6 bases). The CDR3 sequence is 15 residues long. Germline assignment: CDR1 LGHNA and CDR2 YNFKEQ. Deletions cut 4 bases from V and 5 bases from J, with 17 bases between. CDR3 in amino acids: CASSLLMGGRTEAFF. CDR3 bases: TGTGCCAGCAGCCTCCTGATGGGGGGGCGGACTGAAGCTTTCTTT.

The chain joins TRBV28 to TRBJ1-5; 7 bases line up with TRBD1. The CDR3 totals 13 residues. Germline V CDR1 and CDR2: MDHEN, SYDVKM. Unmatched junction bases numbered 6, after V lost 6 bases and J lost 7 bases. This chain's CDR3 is CASRNDRDQPQHF. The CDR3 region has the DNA TGTGCCAGCAGAAACGACAGGGACCAGCCCCAGCATTTT.

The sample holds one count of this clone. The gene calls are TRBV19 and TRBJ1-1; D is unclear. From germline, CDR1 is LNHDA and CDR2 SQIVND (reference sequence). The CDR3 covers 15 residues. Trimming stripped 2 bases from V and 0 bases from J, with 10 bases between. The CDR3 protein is CASSIRFIMNTEAFF. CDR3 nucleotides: TGTGCCAGTAGTATAAGGTTTATTATGAACACTGAAGCTTTCTTT.

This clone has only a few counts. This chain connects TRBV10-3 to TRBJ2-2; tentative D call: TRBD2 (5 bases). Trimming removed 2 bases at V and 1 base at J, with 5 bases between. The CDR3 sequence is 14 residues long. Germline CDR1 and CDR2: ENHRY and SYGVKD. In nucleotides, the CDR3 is TGTGCCATCAGTGAGCGGGGGAACACCGGGGAGCTGTTTTTT. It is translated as CAISERGNTGELFF.

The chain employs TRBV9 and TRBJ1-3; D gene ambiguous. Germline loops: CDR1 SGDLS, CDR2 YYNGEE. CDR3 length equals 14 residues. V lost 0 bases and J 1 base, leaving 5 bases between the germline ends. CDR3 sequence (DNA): TGTGCCAGCAGCGTAGAGCTGTCTGGAAACACCATATATTTT. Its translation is CASSVELSGNTIYF.

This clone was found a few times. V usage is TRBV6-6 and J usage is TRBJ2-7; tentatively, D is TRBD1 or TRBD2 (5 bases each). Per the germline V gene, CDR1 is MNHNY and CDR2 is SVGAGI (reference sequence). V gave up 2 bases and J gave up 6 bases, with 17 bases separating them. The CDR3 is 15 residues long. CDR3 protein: CASSYPESRGGEQYF. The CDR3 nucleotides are TGTGCCAGCAGTTACCCCGAGAGCCGGGGCGGCGAGCAGTACTTC.

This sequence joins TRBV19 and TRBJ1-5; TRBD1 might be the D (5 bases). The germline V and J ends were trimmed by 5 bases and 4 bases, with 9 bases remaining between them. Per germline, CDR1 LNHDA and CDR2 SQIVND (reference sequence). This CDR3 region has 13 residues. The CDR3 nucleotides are TGTGCCAGTAGTCTCCGACAGAATCAGCCCCAGCATTTT. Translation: CASSLRQNQPQHF.

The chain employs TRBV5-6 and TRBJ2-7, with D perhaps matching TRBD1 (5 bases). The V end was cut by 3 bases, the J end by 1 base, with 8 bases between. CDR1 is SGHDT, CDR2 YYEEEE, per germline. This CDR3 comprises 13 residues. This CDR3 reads CASSSKGSYEQYF. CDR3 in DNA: TGTGCCAGCAGCTCGAAGGGGTCCTACGAGCAGTACTTC.